One and the same sample provided the 21 T cell receptor beta chains below, sequenced in a study of post-analysis software for immune sequencing data. Whole-study findings and limits: Comparison of patients with controls showed roughly five TRBV segments more frequent in patients, TRBV5-6, TRBV5-1 and TRBV20-1 among them.

Unique molecular identifiers were built into the TCR beta cDNA libraries. TCRdb called the PCR reads again in MiXCR, with one record for every CDR3 protein. The table includes approximately 570,000 distinct CDR3 sequences, about 40% detected once. For these TCRs, the target antigens are not known. Material for sequencing was blood. These receptors were taken from a girl aged 10-17 years with multiple sclerosis.

The rearrangement joins TRBV9 to TRBJ2-3; the match to TRBD2 covers 15 bases. From germline, CDR1 is SGDLS and CDR2 YYNGEE. The CDR3 consists of 18 residues. J gave up 3 bases and V 4 bases, and 9 bases lay outside the gene matches. DNA for the CDR3: TGTGCCAGCAGCACCTCGGGACTAGCGGGAGGACGGACAGATACGCAGTATTTT. This gives the protein CASSTSGLAGGRTDTQYF.

This clonotype was detected only once. The chain recombines TRBV5-1 with TRBJ2-2; D is perhaps TRBD2 (5 bases). This CDR3 is built from 14 residues. The V gene lost 4 bases and the J gene lost 1 base, with 8 bases spanning the gap. Per germline, CDR1 SGHRS and CDR2 YFSETQ. CDR3 in amino acids: CASSIRGNTGELFF. CDR3 bases: TGCGCCAGCAGCATTCGGGGGAACACCGGGGAGCTGTTTTTT.

This clonotype was detected only a few times. This rearrangement joins TRBV12-3 or TRBV12-4 to TRBJ2-1; 13 bases match TRBD2. The CDR3 has 18 residues. V shed 5 bases, J shed 10 bases, and the junction held 17 bases outside the gene matches. CDR3 sequence (DNA): TGTGCCAGCAGTACGACCCCGGGACTAGCGGGGCTATGGGGGGAGCAGTTCTTC. This encodes CASSTTPGLAGLWGEQFF.

In its sample, this clonotype was seen a few times. V and J are TRBV5-1 and TRBJ2-7; 11 nucleotides align to TRBD2. The V gene's germline CDR1 is SGHRS and CDR2 YFSETQ. The V and J ends lost 5 bases and 6 bases, in that order; junction bases with no gene match: 7. There are 14 residues in the CDR3. The CDR3 is CASRSGTSGLEQYF. Here the CDR3 DNA reads TGCGCCAGCAGATCCGGGACTAGCGGCCTCGAGCAGTACTTC.

The table lists this clonotype with a few counts. The V and J genes are TRBV12-3 or TRBV12-4 and TRBJ1-2; D is uncertain. This CDR3 is built from 12 residues. V lost 6 bases to trimming and J lost 4 bases, with 9 bases between them. CDR3 region: CASSRGPYGYTF. In DNA form, the CDR3 reads TGTGCCAGCAGCCGAGGGCCCTATGGCTACACCTTC.

This clonotype has only a few counts. V and J are TRBV4-2 and TRBJ1-2; D is possibly TRBD1 (5 bases). The V gene lost 1 base and the J gene lost 8 bases, with 14 bases spanning the gap. The CDR3 spans 14 residues. CDR1 LGHNA and CDR2 YNFKEQ come from the germline V gene. CDR3 sequence (DNA): TGTGCCAGCAGCCAAGTTCAGGGAACGCCCGGCTACACCTTC. Translated, it gives CASSQVQGTPGYTF.

The chain carries TRBV5-1 and TRBJ1-2, with 7 bases aligning to TRBD1. Germline CDR1 and CDR2: SGHRS and YFSETQ. The CDR3 consists of 15 residues. After removal of 5 bases from V and 4 bases from J, the junction contained 11 bases not matched to a gene. The CDR3 protein is CASRSQDRDFYGYTF. The CDR3 bases are TGCGCCAGCAGGTCCCAAGACAGGGACTTCTATGGCTACACCTTC.

This clonotype was detected a few times. This sequence joins TRBV7-2 and TRBJ1-5; 9 nucleotides align to TRBD1. The V segment lost 5 bases and the J segment 6 bases; nucleotides outside the gene matches: 2. The CDR3 has 13 residues. Germline lookup yields CDR1 SGHTA and CDR2 FQGNSA. CDR3 coding DNA: TGTGCCAGCAGCATGGACAGGGGTCAGCCCCAGCATTTT. Translated, it gives CASSMDRGQPQHF.

The J gene is TRBJ1-5, the V gene TRBV20-1; possible D gene TRBD1, 6 bases. Germline assignment: CDR1 DFQATT and CDR2 SNEGSKA (reference sequence). Trimming shortened V by 5 bases and J by 5 bases, and 13 bases separated the two germline ends. The CDR3 length is 13 residues. The CDR3 nucleotides are TGCAGTGCTGTACAGGGCCCTTATCAGCCCCAGCATTTT. Translating gives CSAVQGPYQPQHF.

In this sample, this clonotype turned up a few times. V and J are TRBV5-1 and TRBJ2-5; D may be TRBD2 (5 bases). The CDR3 has 17 residues. CDR1 and CDR2 (germline): SGHRS, YFSETQ. Trimming shortened V by 0 bases and J by 5 bases, and 20 bases separated the two germline ends. The CDR3 region has the DNA TGCGCCAGCAGCTTGGCAGTTTGGCTTGAAAGGAGGGAGACCCAGTACTTC. It yields the protein CASSLAVWLERRETQYF. Looking up the rest from reference TRBV5-1 and TRBJ2-5 gives the full variable domain: KAGVTQTPRYLIKTRGQQVTLSCSPISGHRSVSWYQQTPGQGLQFLFEYFSETQRNKGNFPGRFSGRQFSNSRSEMNVSTLELGDSALYLCASSLAVWLERRETQYFGPGTRLLVL.

This clonotype showed up just a few times. This CDR3 reads CASSPFGKNEQFF. CDR3 sequence (DNA): TGTGCCAGCAGCCCCTTCGGAAAAAATGAGCAGTTCTTC. V usage is TRBV7-2 and J usage is TRBJ2-1; no definite D call. Per the germline V gene, CDR1 is SGHTA and CDR2 is FQGNSA. The V gene lost 5 bases and the J gene lost 7 bases, with 12 bases spanning the gap. CDR3 size: 13 residues.

The genes are TRBV12-3 or TRBV12-4 and TRBJ2-2; tentatively, D is TRBD1 (6 bases). V was trimmed by 5 bases and J by 7 bases, leaving 14 bases between them. This CDR3 contains 14 residues. CDR3 nucleotides: TGTGCCAGCAGTATACAGGGTACGGGCGGGGAGCTGTTTTTT. Translation gives CASSIQGTGGELFF.

The rearrangement links TRBV6-5 to TRBJ2-4, with a tentative D call TRBD1 (5 bases). The CDR3 runs to 13 residues. CDR1 is MNHEY and CDR2 is SVGAGI in the germline V gene. Between the trimmed V and J ends, which lost 4 bases and 5 bases, there was a span of 9 bases. CDR3 in DNA: TGTGCCAGCAGTTCTGGGGCAGAAAACATTCAGTACTTC. It is translated as CASSSGAENIQYF.

The rearrangement joins TRBV7-9 to TRBJ1-2; D gene unclear. Germline CDR1 reads SEHNR; CDR2 reads FQNEAQ (reference sequence). V lost 2 bases and J lost 7, with 20 bases in between. This CDR3 comprises 16 residues. Here the CDR3 DNA reads TGTGCCAGCAGCTTACTGGGAGGTTCGCCAAGCGTTGGCTACACCTTC. Protein product: CASSLLGGSPSVGYTF.

This clonotype was counted between two and nine times. The rearrangement links TRBV20-1 to TRBJ2-3; D gene ambiguous. V was pared by 5 bases and J by 4 bases, with 10 bases between. From germline, CDR1 is DFQATT and CDR2 SNEGSKA (reference sequence). The CDR3 spans 12 residues. The CDR3 loop reads CSAPLSPDTQYF. CDR3 nucleotides: TGCAGTGCTCCCCTCTCCCCAGATACGCAGTATTTT.

This chain uses TRBV4-1 with TRBJ2-7, with TRBD2 identical over 8 bases. Germline CDR1 and CDR2: MGHRA and YSYEKL. J lost 3 bases, V lost 4 bases, and 8 bases had no gene match. The CDR3 extends over 15 amino acids. Written as DNA, the CDR3 is TGCGCCAGCAGCCCAGGGTGGACTAGCTGCTACGAGCAGTACTTC. The encoded protein is CASSPGWTSCYEQYF.

This clonotype was counted between two and nine times. The V call is TRBV4-1, the J call TRBJ2-7; 9 bases are a match to TRBD2. V lost 2 bases, J lost 4 bases, and 3 bases stayed unmatched. Germline V CDR1 and CDR2: MGHRA, YSYEKL. The CDR3 spans 14 residues. The CDR3 sequence: CASSQSTSGYEQYF. CDR3 in DNA: TGCGCCAGCAGCCAATCGACTAGCGGTTACGAGCAGTACTTC.

The rearrangement links TRBV6-4 to TRBJ2-1; D may be TRBD2 (5 bases). The V gene lost 5 bases and the J gene lost 10 bases, with 12 bases spanning the gap. The CDR3 runs 12 residues. Looked up from germline, CDR1 is MRHNA and CDR2 is SNTAGT. The CDR3 coding sequence is TGTGCCAGCAGTCGGTATTCGGGAGAGCAGTTCTTC. Its protein product is CASSRYSGEQFF.

The chain joins TRBV18 to TRBJ1-5, with TRBD1 identical over 7 bases. The CDR3 totals 14 residues. CDR1 and CDR2 (germline): KGHSH, LQKENI. Germline trimming cut 8 bases from V and 4 bases from J; bases unmatched to any gene: 8. CDR3 protein: CASSPRQGNQPQHF. The CDR3 region has the DNA TGTGCCAGCAGCCCCCGACAGGGTAATCAGCCCCAGCATTTT.

The table lists this clonotype with a few counts. This chain links TRBV28 with TRBJ2-1; 7 bases fit TRBD1. Looked up from germline, CDR1 is MDHEN and CDR2 is SYDVKM. The CDR3 consists of 16 residues. The V and J ends lost 8 bases and 0 bases, in that order; junction bases with no gene match: 10. CDR3 coding DNA: TGTGCCAGCGTGGGACAGTCTTTGGTCTCCTACAATGAGCAGTTCTTC. Protein: CASVGQSLVSYNEQFF.

The chain has TRBV5-3 and TRBJ2-5, with 7 bases that match TRBD2. TRBV5-3 is assigned to the ORF class and has an uncertain function. J was trimmed by 2 bases and V by 5 bases; bases with no gene match: 6. The length of the CDR3 is 14 residues. CDR3 region: CARRLRTSQETQYF. CDR3 bases: TGTGCCAGAAGACTCAGGACTAGTCAAGAGACCCAGTACTTC.